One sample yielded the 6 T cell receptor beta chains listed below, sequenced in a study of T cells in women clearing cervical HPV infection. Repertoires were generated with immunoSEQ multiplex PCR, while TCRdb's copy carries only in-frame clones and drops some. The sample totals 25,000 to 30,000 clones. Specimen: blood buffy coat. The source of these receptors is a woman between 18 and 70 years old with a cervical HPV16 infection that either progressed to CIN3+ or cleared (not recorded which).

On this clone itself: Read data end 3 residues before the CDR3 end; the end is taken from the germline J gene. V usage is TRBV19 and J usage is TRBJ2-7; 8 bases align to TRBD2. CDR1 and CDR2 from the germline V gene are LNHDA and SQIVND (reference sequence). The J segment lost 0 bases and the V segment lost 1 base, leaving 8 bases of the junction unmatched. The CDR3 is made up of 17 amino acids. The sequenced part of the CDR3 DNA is TGTGCCAGTAGTATAGCGGGAGGGCCTAGGGGCTCCTACGAG. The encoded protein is CASSIAGGPRGSYE. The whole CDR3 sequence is CASSIAGGPRGSYEQYF. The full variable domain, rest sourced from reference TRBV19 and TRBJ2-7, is DGGITQSPKYLFRKEGQNVTLSCEQNLNHDAMYWYRQDPGQGLRLIYYSQIVNDFQKGDIAEGYSVSREKKESFPLTVTSAQKNPTAFYLCASSIAGGPRGSYEQYFGPGTRLTVT.

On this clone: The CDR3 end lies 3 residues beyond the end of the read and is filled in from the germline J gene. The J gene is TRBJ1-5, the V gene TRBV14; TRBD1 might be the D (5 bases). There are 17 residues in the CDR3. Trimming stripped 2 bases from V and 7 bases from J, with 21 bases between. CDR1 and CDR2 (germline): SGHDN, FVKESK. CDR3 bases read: TGTGCCAGCAGCCAACTACCGATTCCGGGGGGAAGGCAGCCC. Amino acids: CASSQLPIPGGRQP. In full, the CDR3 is CASSQLPIPGGRQPQHF.

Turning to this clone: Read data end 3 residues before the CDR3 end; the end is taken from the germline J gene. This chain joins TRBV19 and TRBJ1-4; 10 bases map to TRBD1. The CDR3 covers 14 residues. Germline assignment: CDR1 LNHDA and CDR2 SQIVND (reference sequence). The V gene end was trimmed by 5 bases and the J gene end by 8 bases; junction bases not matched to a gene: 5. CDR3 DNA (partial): TGTGCCAGTAGTCCGGGACAGGGGCTGGAAAAA. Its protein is CASSPGQGLEK. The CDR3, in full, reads CASSPGQGLEKLFF.

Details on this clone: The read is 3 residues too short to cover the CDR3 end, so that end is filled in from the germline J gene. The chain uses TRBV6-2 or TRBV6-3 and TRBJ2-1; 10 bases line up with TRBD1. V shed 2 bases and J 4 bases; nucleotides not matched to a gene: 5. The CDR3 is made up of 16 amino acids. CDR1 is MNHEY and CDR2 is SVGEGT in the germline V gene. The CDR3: CASSYTRDRGYNEQFF. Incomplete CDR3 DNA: TGTGCCAGCAGTTACACCCGGGACAGGGGTTACAATGAG.

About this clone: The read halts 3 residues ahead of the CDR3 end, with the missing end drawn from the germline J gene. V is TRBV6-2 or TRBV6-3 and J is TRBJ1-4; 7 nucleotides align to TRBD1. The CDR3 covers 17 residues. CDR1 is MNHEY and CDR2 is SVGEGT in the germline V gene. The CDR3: CASSSITQGLLDSPLFF. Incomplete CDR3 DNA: TGTGCCAGCAGTTCTATAACACAGGGGTTACTTGATTCACCA.

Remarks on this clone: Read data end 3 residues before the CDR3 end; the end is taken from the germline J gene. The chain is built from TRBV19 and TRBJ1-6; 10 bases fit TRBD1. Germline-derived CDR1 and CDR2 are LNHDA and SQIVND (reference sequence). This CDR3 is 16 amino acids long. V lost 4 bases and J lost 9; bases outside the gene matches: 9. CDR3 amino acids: CASSTRDRGRGSPLHF. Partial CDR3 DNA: TGTGCCAGTAGTACTCGCGACAGGGGGCGCGGTTCACCC.